This T cell receptor (beta chain) emerged from a study of blood T cell repertoires in COVID-19. Study information: In each case, the material was cDNA or gDNA derived from T cells, B-cell-depleted T cells, or PBMCs.

The CDR3 is 15 residues long. V lost 6 bases, J lost 3 bases, and 11 bases stayed unmatched. The germline CDR1 and CDR2 sequences are KGHSH and LQKENI. The repertoire was sequenced with immunoSEQ multiplex PCR; TCRdb's copy has only in-frame clones and lacks some. The table includes under 150,000 clones, around 82% detected once. This chain uses TRBV18 with TRBJ2-7; TRBD1 matches at 7 bases. Sequencing used peripheral blood. The TCR originated in a man in his 60s with active or convalescent COVID-19. Here the CDR3 reads CASSWDSRTFYEQYF. In nucleotides, the CDR3 is TGTGCCAGCTCCTGGGACAGCCGTACCTTCTACGAGCAGTACTTC.